The rows below give T cell receptor beta chains drawn from one sample of a study of T cell responses to AZD1222 COVID-19 vaccine. TCRdb's copy holds only in-frame clones and misses some; the assay was immunoSEQ multiplex PCR. The sample includes 20,000 to 25,000 clones, around 83% of them seen just once. This specimen was peripheral blood, taken 28 days after the second AZD1222 dose. Receptors were obtained from an adult who received the AZD1222 COVID-19 vaccine. Both conserved end residues are part of each CDR3. The order of the fields is J gene, clone size, V gene, D gene, CDR3 DNA, CDR3 protein. D genes are given only for firm matches. Expanded clones get a size class; other rows say once, few or many, or leave the size out.

TRBJ2-3 - TRBV5-4 TRBD1 TGTGCCAGCAGCCCAGGGGACAGAATCACAGATACGCAGTATTTT CASSPGDRITDTQYF
TRBJ2-3 - TRBV7-9 - TGTGCCAGCAGCTTAGTTCCTGGAGTCCCCAAGCAGTATTTT CASSLVPGVPKQYF
TRBJ1-2 - TRBV2 - TGTGCCAGCAGTTACCTTTCGGAGGGGGTCTATGGCTACACCTTC CASSYLSEGVYGYTF
TRBJ1-4 - TRBV29-1 - TGCAGCGTTTTTAATGAAAAACTGTTTTTT CSVFNEKLFF
TRBJ2-1 - TRBV28 TRBD1 TGTGCCAGCAGTAGGGACAGGGGCGCTTACAATGAGCAGTTCTTC CASSRDRGAYNEQFF
TRBJ2-2 - TRBV29-1 - TGCAGCGCGGGGCTAGTCGAAGGGGAGCTGTTTTTT CSAGLVEGELFF
TRBJ2-1 - TRBV30 - TGTGCCTGGAGTGCTACCTGGGATGAGCAGTTCTTC CAWSATWDEQFF
TRBJ2-7 - TRBV18 - TGTGCCAGCTCACCCCAGACGTCCAGCTCCTACGAGCAGTACTTC CASSPQTSSSYEQYF
TRBJ1-6 - TRBV18 TRBD1 TGTGCCAGCTCACCCGGGACAGGGGGATCACCCCTCCACTTT CASSPGTGGSPLHF
TRBJ2-1 - TRBV19 TRBD2 TGTGCCAGTAGGAATGTAGCCGGGACTAAAAATGAGCAGTTCTTC CASRNVAGTKNEQFF
TRBJ2-3 - TRBV3-1/TRBV3-2 - TGTGCCAGCAGCCAAGGAAGGGACGGGGTAGATACGCAGTATTTT CASSQGRDGVDTQYF
TRBJ2-5 few TRBV20-1 TRBD1 TGCAGTGCTATGGGACAGCTAATTGAGTACTTC CSAMGQLIEYF
TRBJ1-6 - TRBV6-5 - TGTGCCAGCAGTTACACAGGGTTCGGTTCACCCCTCCACTTT CASSYTGFGSPLHF
TRBJ2-2 - TRBV18 - TGTGCCAGCTCACCACCTTCCAGGAGCGGCGGGGAGCTGTTTTTT CASSPPSRSGGELFF
TRBJ2-5 - TRBV10-3 - TGTGCCATCAGTGAGTCGCCCGATCCCCGGGAGACCCAGTACTTC CAISESPDPRETQYF
TRBJ2-7 few TRBV21-1 - TGTGCCAGCAGCAAATTTACTTTGGGGGGTTTGGGGTTCTACGAGCAGTACTTC CASSKFTLGGLGFYEQYF
TRBJ2-7 - TRBV19 - TGTGCCAGCGTAGATACATCAGGAGGGTACGAGCAGTACTTC CASVDTSGGYEQYF
TRBJ2-3 - TRBV9 TRBD2 TGTGCCAGCAGCGTAGAGGGAGGGCCTAGCGGGAGGGCCCTAGATACGCAGTATTTT CASSVEGGPSGRALDTQYF
TRBJ2-6 once TRBV3-1/TRBV3-2 - TGTGCCAGCAGCCAAGATTCACAGTCTCCCTCTGGGGCCAACGTCCTGACTTTC CASSQDSQSPSGANVLTF
TRBJ1-4 - TRBV4-1 TRBD1 TGCGCCAGCAGCCAAGGTCAGGGGGGAGAAAAACTGTTTTTT CASSQGQGGEKLFF
TRBJ1-5 - TRBV28 - TGTGCCAGCAGCCTAATGGCCAGGGTCAATCAGCCCCAGCATTTT CASSLMARVNQPQHF
TRBJ1-6 - TRBV20-1 - TGCAGTGCTAGTAGCCGGGATAATTCACCCCTCCACTTT CSASSRDNSPLHF
TRBJ2-7 - TRBV7-9 - TGTGCCAGCAGCCTTACCACCTCAATCTCCTACGAGCAGTACTTC CASSLTTSISYEQYF
TRBJ2-1 - TRBV25-1 TRBD1 TGTGCCAGTCTGAGACAGGGCGGCAATGAGCAGTTCTTC CASLRQGGNEQFF
TRBJ2-5 - TRBV29-1 - TGCACCCGGGAGACCCAGTACTTC CTRETQYF
TRBJ1-2 - TRBV30 - TGTGCCTGGAGTGTACTGGCAGGGAACCAATATGGCTACACCTTC CAWSVLAGNQYGYTF
TRBJ1-4 - TRBV5-1 - TGCGCCAGCAGCTTGGTAGCTAATGAAAAACTGTTTTTT CASSLVANEKLFF
TRBJ1-2 - TRBV27 - TGTGCCAGCAGGCTATCGGGGGCCAACTATGGCTACACCTTC CASRLSGANYGYTF
TRBJ2-7 - TRBV27 TRBD1 TGTGCCAGCAGTTGGATATTTCCCCGACAGGGTGGTTACGAGCAGTACTTC CASSWIFPRQGGYEQYF
TRBJ1-2 - TRBV30 - TGTGCCTGGACCCGAGGGGGGTATGGCTACACCTTC CAWTRGGYGYTF
TRBJ1-6 once TRBV6-6 TRBD1 TGTGCCAGCAGTCCCTCCCGGACAGGCTTATATAATTCACCCCTCCACTTT CASSPSRTGLYNSPLHF
TRBJ2-3 - TRBV2 TRBD2 TGTGCCAGCAGTCTTTTAGGACTAGCGGGGGCCTCGAACACAGATACGCAGTATTTT CASSLLGLAGASNTDTQYF
TRBJ1-4 - TRBV7-9 - TGTGCCAGCAGCTTAACCGAGGAACTGTTTTTT CASSLTEELFF
TRBJ1-2 - TRBV28 - TGTGCCAGCAGTTTATTGGGTTATGGCTACACCTTC CASSLLGYGYTF
TRBJ2-1 - TRBV2 TRBD2 TGTGCCAGCAGTGTCCAGCGGGGAAACAATGAGCAGTTCTTC CASSVQRGNNEQFF
TRBJ2-7 - TRBV30 TRBD1 TGTGCCTGGGGGACAGGGTCGGTTCTGTACGAGCAGTACTTC CAWGTGSVLYEQYF
TRBJ1-3 - TRBV27 TRBD1 TGTGCCAGCAGCCCTATACAGGGGGCAGGAAACACCATATATTTT CASSPIQGAGNTIYF
TRBJ2-7 - TRBV7-3 TRBD2 TGTGCCAGCAGCGAACTAGCGGGGGGGCCTCACGAGCAGTACTTC CASSELAGGPHEQYF
TRBJ2-3 - TRBV6-1 - TGTGCCAGCAGTGACCGAGGGGACACAGATACGCAGTATTTT CASSDRGDTDTQYF
TRBJ1-6 - TRBV28 - TGTGCCAGCAGTCCGTCTCGTATCAATATGAATTCACCCCTCCACTTT CASSPSRINMNSPLHF
TRBJ2-2 once TRBV28 - TGTGCCAGCAGAAGTGGGGGCCGGTCGGGCACCGGGGAGCTGTTTTTT CASRSGGRSGTGELFF
TRBJ2-3 - TRBV5-1 - TGCGCCAGCAGCTTAGATCTGGGGGCCACAGATACGCAGTATTTT CASSLDLGATDTQYF
TRBJ1-2 - TRBV18 TRBD1 TGTGCCAGCTCATGGGACAGGGGGCTCTATGGCTACACCTTC CASSWDRGLYGYTF
TRBJ2-5 - TRBV9 - TGTGCCAGCAGCGTGGGACTCGAAGAGACCCAGTACTTC CASSVGLEETQYF
TRBJ2-7 - TRBV20-1 TRBD1 TGCAGTGCTAGTCTCAGGGGGATAGGCGAGCAGTACTTC CSASLRGIGEQYF
TRBJ2-2 - TRBV20-1 - TGCAGTGCTACCAATACCGGGGAGCTGTTTTTT CSATNTGELFF
TRBJ2-2 - TRBV28 - TGTGCCAGCAGTTTACCCAGGCTGGGTCGGGTCGGGGAGCTGTTTTTT CASSLPRLGRVGELFF
TRBJ2-7 - TRBV5-5 - TGTGCCAGCAGCTTGGCGGGCCCACCCACCTACGAGCAGTACTTC CASSLAGPPTYEQYF
TRBJ1-5 - TRBV28 - TGTGCCAGCAGTTTAGTAGGGGCGGGCAATCAGCCCCAGCATTTT CASSLVGAGNQPQHF
TRBJ2-7 - TRBV11-2 TRBD2 TGTGCCAGCAGCTCCACAGACGGGGGGGCCACAGACGAGCAGTACTTC CASSSTDGGATDEQYF
TRBJ1-4 - TRBV2 - TGTGCCAGCAGTGATGTTCGGGCATCTAGGCCAACTGACGAAAAACTGTTTTTT CASSDVRASRPTDEKLFF
TRBJ2-7 - TRBV7-9 TRBD2 TGTGCCAGCAGCTTCGAACTAGCGGACTCCTACGAGCAGTACTTC CASSFELADSYEQYF
TRBJ2-1 - TRBV19 TRBD1 TGTGCCAGTAGTAGTCAGGGGGCGGGTTACAATGAGCAGTTCTTC CASSSQGAGYNEQFF
TRBJ2-5 - TRBV7-9 - TGTGCCAGCAGCCGACTCCAAGAGACCCAGTACTTC CASSRLQETQYF
TRBJ1-2 - TRBV27 - TGTGCCAGCGCCCCGGATTATGGCTACACTTTC CASAPDYGYTF